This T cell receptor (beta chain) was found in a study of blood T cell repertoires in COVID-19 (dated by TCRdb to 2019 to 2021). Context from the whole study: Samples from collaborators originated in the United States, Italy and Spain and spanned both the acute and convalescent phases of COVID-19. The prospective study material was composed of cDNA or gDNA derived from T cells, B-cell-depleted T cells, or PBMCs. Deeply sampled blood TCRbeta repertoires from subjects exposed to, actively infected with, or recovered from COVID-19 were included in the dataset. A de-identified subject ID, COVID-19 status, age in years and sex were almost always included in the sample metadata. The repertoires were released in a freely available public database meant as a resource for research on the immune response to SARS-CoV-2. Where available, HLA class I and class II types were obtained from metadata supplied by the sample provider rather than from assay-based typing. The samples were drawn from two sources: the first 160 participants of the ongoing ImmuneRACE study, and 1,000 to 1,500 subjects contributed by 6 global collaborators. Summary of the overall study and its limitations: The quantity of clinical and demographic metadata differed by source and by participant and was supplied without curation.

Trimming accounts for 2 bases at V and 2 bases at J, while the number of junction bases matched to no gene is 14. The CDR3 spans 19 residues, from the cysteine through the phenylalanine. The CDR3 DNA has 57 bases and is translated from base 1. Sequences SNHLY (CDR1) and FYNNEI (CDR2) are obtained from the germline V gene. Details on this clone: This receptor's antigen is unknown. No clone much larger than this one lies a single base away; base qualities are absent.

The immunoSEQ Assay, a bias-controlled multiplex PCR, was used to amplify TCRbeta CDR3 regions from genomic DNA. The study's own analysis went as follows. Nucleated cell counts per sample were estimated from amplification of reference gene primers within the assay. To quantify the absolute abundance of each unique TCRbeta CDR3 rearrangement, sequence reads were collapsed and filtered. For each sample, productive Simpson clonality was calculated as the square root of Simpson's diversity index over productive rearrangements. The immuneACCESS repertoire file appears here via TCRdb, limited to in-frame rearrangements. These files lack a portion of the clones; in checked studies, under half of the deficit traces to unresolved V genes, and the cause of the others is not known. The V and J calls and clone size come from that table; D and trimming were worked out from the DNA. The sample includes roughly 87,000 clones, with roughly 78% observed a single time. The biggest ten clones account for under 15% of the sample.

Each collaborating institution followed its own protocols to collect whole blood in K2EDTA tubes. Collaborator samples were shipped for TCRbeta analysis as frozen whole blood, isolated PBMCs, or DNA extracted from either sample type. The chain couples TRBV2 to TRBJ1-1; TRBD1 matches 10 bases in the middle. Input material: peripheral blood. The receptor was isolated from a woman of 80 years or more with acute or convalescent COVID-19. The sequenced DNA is TGTGCCAGCAGTGAATTACCGGGACAGGGGTCACGGGGAAACACTGAAGCTTTCTTT. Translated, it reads CASSELPGQGSRGNTEAFF.